The 30 T cell receptor beta chains reported below all come from one sample, sequenced in a study of T cell responses to AZD1222 COVID-19 vaccine. The protocol was immunoSEQ multiplex PCR, while the TCRdb copy is restricted to in-frame clones and leaves out a portion. The repertoire includes around 94,000 clones, approximately 88% of them detected once, and approximately 17% sits in the top ten. The specimen was peripheral blood, collected on day 0 of AZD1222 vaccination. Receptors were obtained from an adult in good health.

This rearrangement joins TRBV7-9 to TRBJ2-5; 9 bases fit TRBD2. CDR1 and CDR2 (germline): SEHNR, FQNEAQ (reference sequence). The V segment lost 4 bases and the J segment 8 bases; nucleotides outside the gene matches: 8. The CDR3 spans 14 residues. CDR3 in DNA: TGTGCCAGCAGCTATTCGGCGGGGGGGCAAACCCAGTACTTC. This encodes CASSYSAGGQTQYF.

Concerning this clone itself: Other DNA sequences in the same sample also yield this CDR3. The V and J genes are TRBV14 and TRBJ1-2; D gene ambiguous. This CDR3 has 12 amino acids. V gave up 3 bases and J gave up 2 bases, with 4 bases separating them. Germline lookup yields CDR1 SGHDN and CDR2 FVKESK. The CDR3 is CASSQGNYGYTF. In DNA, the CDR3 is TGTGCCAGCAGCCAGGGGAACTATGGCTACACCTTC.

The gene calls are TRBV14 and TRBJ1-2; D is undetermined. The CDR3 loop spans 13 amino acids. Germline lookup yields CDR1 SGHDN and CDR2 FVKESK. The V and J ends lost 1 base and 2 bases respectively, with 5 bases between them. CDR3 DNA sequence: TGTGCCAGCAGCCAAGCCAAAAACTATGGCTACACCTTC. As protein: CASSQAKNYGYTF.

The chain has TRBV6-5 and TRBJ2-7, with 12 bases matching TRBD1. The J segment lost 5 bases and the V segment lost 6 bases, leaving 8 bases of the junction unmatched. Germline V CDR1 and CDR2: MNHEY, SVGAGI. This CDR3 is 15 amino acids long. In DNA form, the CDR3 reads TGTGCCAGCAGCCGCCAGGGACAGGGGGCCAACGAGCAGTACTTC. Translation: CASSRQGQGANEQYF.

The chain is built from TRBV7-2 and TRBJ2-3; 8 bases match TRBD2. The CDR3 totals 17 residues. Germline assignment: CDR1 SGHTA and CDR2 FQGNSA. V lost 1 base to trimming and J lost 0 bases; unmatched junction nucleotides: 6. The CDR3 nucleotides are TGTGCCAGCAGCTTAGTTATCGGGGGGGGTAGCACAGATACGCAGTATTTT. Its protein is CASSLVIGGGSTDTQYF.

The chain has TRBV5-1 and TRBJ2-1; the match to TRBD2 covers 12 bases. Per germline, CDR1 SGHRS and CDR2 YFSETQ. The V segment lost 4 bases and the J segment 4 bases; nucleotides outside the gene matches: 6. The CDR3 sequence is 16 residues long. The CDR3 spells CASSTGLAGSYNEQFF. As DNA, the CDR3 is TGCGCCAGCAGCACCGGACTAGCGGGGTCGTACAATGAGCAGTTCTTC. The full variable domain, in which reference TRBV5-1 and TRBJ2-1 provide the parts outside the CDR3, is KAGVTQTPRYLIKTRGQQVTLSCSPISGHRSVSWYQQTPGQGLQFLFEYFSETQRNKGNFPGRFSGRQFSNSRSEMNVSTLELGDSALYLCASSTGLAGSYNEQFFGPGTRLTVL.

The CDR3 DNA sequence: TGTGCCAGCAGCCAACCGGGACATTCTAATGAAAAACTGTTTTTT. It translates to CASSQPGHSNEKLFF. The rearrangement uses TRBV4-2 and TRBJ1-4; a possible D gene is TRBD1 (6 bases). In germline, CDR1 is LGHNA, CDR2 YNFKEQ. The CDR3 has 15 amino acids. The ends were cut back, 2 bases at V and 3 bases at J, with 10 bases in the middle.

A single count supports this clone. The chain has TRBV9 and TRBJ1-3; TRBD1 matches at 7 bases. CDR3 size: 18 residues. The germline V gene has CDR1 SGDLS and CDR2 YYNGEE. V shed 3 bases and J 0 bases; nucleotides not matched to a gene: 12. In nucleotides, the CDR3 is TGTGCCAGCAGCGCGGGGGGCGGACAGGTGGGCTCTGGAAACACCATATATTTT. This encodes CASSAGGGQVGSGNTIYF.

The chain combines TRBV3-1 (or the pseudogene TRBV3-2) with TRBJ2-2; tentatively, D is TRBD1 (5 bases). The germline V gene encodes CDR1 LGHDT and CDR2 YNNKEL (reference sequence). Trimming stripped 0 bases from V and 0 bases from J, with 8 bases between. The CDR3 is 16 residues long. CDR3 loop: CASSQDLRANTGELFF. CDR3 coding DNA: TGTGCCAGCAGCCAAGATCTCAGGGCGAACACCGGGGAGCTGTTTTTT.

The CDR3 reads CATSEAGRYNEQFF. The CDR3, as DNA: TGTGCCACCAGTGAGGCCGGGCGGTACAATGAGCAGTTCTTC. The rearrangement joins TRBV24-1 to TRBJ2-1; D is unclear. The CDR3 covers 14 residues. Germline values: CDR1 KGHDR, CDR2 SFDVKD. The ends were cut back, 4 bases at V and 4 bases at J, with 10 bases in the middle.

A single count supports this clone. V usage is TRBV7-9 and J usage is TRBJ2-7, with D unresolved. Germline CDR1 is SEHNR and CDR2 is FQNEAQ (reference sequence). CDR3 length equals 14 residues. V was cut by 1 base and J by 7 bases, with 14 bases left in between. The CDR3 reads CASSLEGLGMEQYF. As DNA, the CDR3 is TGTGCCAGCAGCTTAGAGGGTCTGGGCATGGAGCAGTACTTC.

The chain is built from TRBV5-1 and TRBJ2-2; 9 nucleotides match TRBD1. V dropped 3 bases and J dropped 7; count of bases not matched to a gene: 7. CDR1 and CDR2 (germline): SGHRS, YFSETQ. CDR3 length equals 15 residues. The chain's CDR3 is CASSWGQGPGGELFF. The CDR3 DNA sequence: TGCGCCAGCAGCTGGGGACAGGGTCCGGGCGGGGAGCTGTTTTTT.

The rearrangement uses TRBV27 and TRBJ2-1; 11 bases fit TRBD2. Per germline, CDR1 MNHEY and CDR2 SMNVEV (reference sequence). The CDR3 covers 16 residues. Unmatched junction bases numbered 5, after V lost 5 bases and J lost 2 bases. CDR3: CASSPGLAATYNEQFF. The DNA for the CDR3 is TGTGCCAGCAGTCCGGGACTAGCGGCGACCTACAATGAGCAGTTCTTC.

The J gene is TRBJ2-5, the V gene TRBV7-2; 10 bases agree with TRBD2. Per the germline V gene, CDR1 is SGHTA and CDR2 is FQGNSA. The CDR3 contains 17 residues. Trimming at V came to 0 bases and at J to 5 bases, leaving 9 bases not matched to a gene. CDR3 sequence reads: CASSLAVLAGVFETQYF. In DNA form, the CDR3 reads TGTGCCAGCAGCTTAGCCGTGCTAGCGGGAGTCTTTGAGACCCAGTACTTC. Drawing the rest from reference TRBV7-2 and TRBJ2-5, the complete variable domain is GAGVSQSPSNKVTEKGKDVELRCDPISGHTALYWYRQSLGQGLEFLIYFQGNSAPDKSGLPSDRFSAERTGGSVSTLTIQRTQQEDSAVYLCASSLAVLAGVFETQYFGPGTRLLVL.

CDR3 bases: TGTGCCAGCAGTTCCGGGACAGGGCGGACTGAAGCTTTCTTT. It encodes CASSSGTGRTEAFF. The chain links TRBV7-8 to TRBJ1-1; 9 nucleotides agree with TRBD1. Trimming cost V 6 bases and J 5 bases; bases outside gene matches: 7. The CDR3 contains 14 residues. Germline V gene data show CDR1 as SGHVS and CDR2 as FQNEAQ. Full variable domain (rest looked up from reference TRBV7-8 and TRBJ1-1): GAGVSQSPRYKVAKRGQDVALRCDPISGHVSLFWYQQALGQGPEFLTYFQNEAQLDKSGLPSDRFFAERPEGSVSTLKIQRTQQEDSAVYLCASSSGTGRTEAFFGQGTRLTVV.

The rearrangement links TRBV27 to TRBJ2-5; D is perhaps TRBD1 (5 bases). The CDR3 is 15 amino acids. Trimming removed 4 bases at V and 1 base at J, with 13 bases between. Germline V gene data show CDR1 as MNHEY and CDR2 as SMNVEV (reference sequence). The CDR3 DNA is TGTGCCAGCAGTTCCACGACAGTCGCCCAAGAGACCCAGTACTTC. Protein sequence: CASSSTTVAQETQYF.

The chain links TRBV4-3 to TRBJ2-2; the match to TRBD2 covers 9 bases. Germline values: CDR1 LGHNA, CDR2 YSLEER. V lost 2 bases, J lost 5 bases, and 6 bases stayed unmatched. The CDR3 has 16 amino acids. Here the CDR3 DNA reads TGCGCCAGCAGCCAATGGGCGGGAGGGCGGACCGGGGAGCTGTTTTTT. Translation: CASSQWAGGRTGELFF.

Written as DNA, the CDR3 is TGTGCCAGCAGCTTTCTGACGGGAGGGTTAGTCCCCTACGAGCAGTACTTC. Translated, it gives CASSFLTGGLVPYEQYF. V gene TRBV5-8 combines with J gene TRBJ2-7; 8 nucleotides align to TRBD2. The trim removed 2 bases at V and 2 bases at J, leaving 12 bases unmatched. Germline V lookup: CDR1 SGHTS, CDR2 YDEGEE. The CDR3 consists of 17 residues.

The chain couples TRBV6-1 to TRBJ2-1; 10 bases match TRBD2. The CDR3 length is 14 residues. The ends lost 4 bases at V and 7 bases at J; junction bases unmatched: 4. Germline V gives CDR1 MNHNS, CDR2 SASEGT. The CDR3: CASSVAGGRNEQFF. In DNA, the CDR3 is TGTGCCAGCAGTGTAGCGGGGGGCAGGAATGAGCAGTTCTTC.

The table lists this clone with a few counts. The chain links TRBV28 to TRBJ2-1, with TRBD2 as a possible D gene (7 bases). The CDR3 is 15 residues long. Trimming took off 2 bases at V and 9 bases at J, with 17 bases between the two ends. The germline CDR1 and CDR2 sequences are MDHEN and SYDVKM. CDR3 nucleotide sequence: TGTGCCAGCAGTTTAGAGGGGGTGGGGAGGGTTGAGCAGTTCTTC. It is translated as CASSLEGVGRVEQFF.

The CDR3: CASSRGTASSGNTIYF. In nucleotides, the CDR3 is TGTGCCAGCAGCCGAGGCACGGCCAGCTCTGGAAACACCATATATTTT. This chain uses TRBV7-9 with TRBJ1-3; no clear D gene. This CDR3 is 16 amino acids long. Germline CDR1 SEHNR, CDR2 FQNEAQ (reference sequence). The germline V and J ends were trimmed by 5 bases and 0 bases, with 14 bases remaining between them.

The chain combines TRBV10-3 with TRBJ1-1; no clear D gene. Trimming cost V 3 bases and J 1 base, with 9 bases left between them. The CDR3 extends over 14 amino acids. Germline V gene data show CDR1 as ENHRY and CDR2 as SYGVKD. The CDR3 is CAISDWQKNTEAFF. CDR3 sequence (DNA): TGTGCCATCAGTGATTGGCAGAAGAACACTGAAGCTTTCTTT.

This clone occurred once. This chain uses TRBV11-2 with TRBJ2-7, with 14 bases lining up with TRBD2. The CDR3 sequence is 18 residues long. Germline CDR1 is SGHAT and CDR2 is FQNNGV. Losses at the gene ends were 1 base for V and 3 bases for J; bases not matched to a gene: 8. The CDR3 reads CASSLVVRGTSGSYEQYF. The CDR3 nucleotides read TGTGCCAGCAGCTTAGTAGTCAGGGGGACTAGCGGGAGCTACGAGCAGTACTTC.

This rearrangement joins TRBV7-3 to TRBJ2-1, with no clear D. The V end lost 1 base, the J end lost 0 bases, and 7 bases lay between the germline ends. Germline-derived CDR1 and CDR2 are SGHTA and FQGTGA. The CDR3 is made up of 15 amino acids. CDR3 DNA sequence: TGTGCCAGCAGCTTAAGAGGAAGCTCCTACAATGAGCAGTTCTTC. Its translation: CASSLRGSSYNEQFF.

V gene TRBV19 combines with J gene TRBJ2-1; unclear D gene. Germline V gives CDR1 LNHDA, CDR2 SQIVND (reference sequence). V lost 1 base to trimming and J lost 7 bases, with 14 bases between them. This CDR3 is 15 amino acids long. In DNA form, the CDR3 reads TGTGCCAGTAGTATAGGAGACTCCTGGAAAAATGAGCAGTTCTTC. Its translation is CASSIGDSWKNEQFF.

The V call is TRBV28, the J call TRBJ1-6; no clear D. CDR3 length equals 15 residues. Germline CDR1 is MDHEN and CDR2 is SYDVKM. Trimming took off 7 bases at V and 7 bases at J, with 17 bases between the two ends. CDR3 nucleotides: TGTGCCAGCAAGAATCTGGATCAGATCAATTCACCCCTCCACTTT. Its protein is CASKNLDQINSPLHF.

This clone was recorded once. The chain links TRBV7-9 to TRBJ2-7, with TRBD2 as a possible D gene (6 bases). The V gene lost 3 bases and the J gene lost 2 bases, with 14 bases spanning the gap. CDR1 and CDR2 (germline): SEHNR, FQNEAQ (reference sequence). The CDR3 is made up of 15 amino acids. CDR3 in amino acids: CASSFRRGGAYEQYF. The CDR3, as DNA: TGTGCCAGCAGCTTTCGCCGGGGCGGGGCCTACGAGCAGTACTTC.

The rearrangement uses TRBV5-1 and TRBJ2-2, with TRBD1 matching over 8 bases. After removal of 5 bases from V and 3 bases from J, the junction contained 3 bases not matched to a gene. Germline CDR1 is SGHRS and CDR2 is YFSETQ. The CDR3 loop spans 14 amino acids. Written as DNA, the CDR3 is TGCGCCAGCAGTGGACAGGGTGACACCGGGGAGCTGTTTTTT. Translation: CASSGQGDTGELFF. Drawing the rest from reference TRBV5-1 and TRBJ2-2, the complete variable domain is KAGVTQTPRYLIKTRGQQVTLSCSPISGHRSVSWYQQTPGQGLQFLFEYFSETQRNKGNFPGRFSGRQFSNSRSEMNVSTLELGDSALYLCASSGQGDTGELFFGEGSRLTVL.

The rearrangement links TRBV25-1 to TRBJ2-3; the D gene is possibly TRBD1 (5 bases). CDR1 MGHDK and CDR2 SYGVNS come from the germline V gene. The CDR3 consists of 13 residues. Trimming took off 5 bases at V and 8 bases at J, with 14 bases between the two ends. The chain's CDR3 is CASSPAGIGTQYF. The CDR3 region has the DNA TGTGCCAGCAGTCCCGCAGGGATCGGTACGCAGTATTTT.

Here the CDR3 DNA reads TGTGCCAGCAGCTTATTGGAGCGTCGCACAGATACGCAGTATTTT. Its translation is CASSLLERRTDTQYF. The chain is built from TRBV5-4 and TRBJ2-3; D unresolved. Between the trimmed V and J ends, which lost 2 bases and 1 base, there was a span of 11 bases. CDR1 and CDR2 (germline): SGHNT, YYREEE (reference sequence). The length of the CDR3 is 15 residues.